The 29 T cell receptor beta chains below come from one sample, sequenced in a study of shared clonotypes between healthy human individuals. This table comes from immunoSEQ multiplex PCR, and its TCRdb copy is limited to in-frame clones, with some not included. The sample lists millions of clones, approximately 95% occurring once. Sequencing used naive CD4+ T cells from PBMCs. Described subset: CD45RA+ positively selected. Source of these receptors: a young man in good health. Some clones in this sample may be carry-over from other donors' samples.

CDR3 loop: CASSAPPHPSYEQYF. Here the CDR3 DNA reads TGTGCCAGCAGTGCCCCCCCCCACCCCTCCTACGAGCAGTACTTC. This chain connects TRBV9 to TRBJ2-7; D gene unclear. With 5 bases removed from V and 0 bases from J, the gap between germline ends came to 15 bases. Germline V gives CDR1 SGDLS, CDR2 YYNGEE. The CDR3 runs to 15 residues.

This sequence joins TRBV28 and TRBJ1-6, with TRBD1 matching over 7 bases. The CDR3 is 13 amino acids. V was clipped by 6 bases and J by 5 bases; unmatched bases: 1. Germline-derived CDR1 and CDR2 are MDHEN and SYDVKM. This chain's CDR3 is CASRTGNNSPLHF. Written as DNA, the CDR3 is TGTGCCAGCAGGACAGGGAATAATTCACCCCTCCACTTT. The whole variable domain, remainder taken from reference TRBV28 and TRBJ1-6, is DVKVTQSSRYLVKRTGEKVFLECVQDMDHENMFWYRQDPGLGLRLIYFSYDVKMKEKGDIPEGYSVSREKKERFSLILESASTNQTSMYLCASRTGNNSPLHFGNGTRLTVT.

The genes are TRBV5-5 and TRBJ2-5; the match to TRBD1 covers 9 bases. The CDR3 sequence is 15 residues long. Germline values: CDR1 SGHKS, CDR2 YYEKEE (reference sequence). V shed 5 bases and J 2 bases; nucleotides not matched to a gene: 7. DNA for the CDR3: TGTGCCAGCAGTCGAACAGGGGGCGGTCAAGAGACCCAGTACTTC. Protein: CASSRTGGGQETQYF.

The chain has TRBV30 and TRBJ1-6, with unresolved D. V was clipped by 2 bases and J by 7 bases, with 12 bases between them. CDR3 length: 14 amino acids. Looked up from germline, CDR1 is GTSNPN and CDR2 is SVGIG (reference sequence). The DNA for the CDR3 is TGTGCCTGGAGTTTGGAGGGCGGGAATTCACCCCTCCACTTT. Translating gives CAWSLEGGNSPLHF.

The V gene is TRBV28, the J gene TRBJ1-2, with D unresolved. This CDR3 is built from 12 residues. Germline CDR1 is MDHEN and CDR2 is SYDVKM. The V end lost 3 bases, the J end lost 11 bases, and 13 bases lay between the germline ends. The CDR3 DNA is TGTGCCAGCAGTTTGTGGCCCGGCGGTTACACCTTC. Its protein is CASSLWPGGYTF.

The genes are TRBV11-2 and TRBJ1-2; D might be TRBD1 (5 bases). The germline V gene has CDR1 SGHAT and CDR2 FQNNGV. Trimming took off 5 bases at V and 1 base at J, with 11 bases between the two ends. The CDR3 contains 14 residues. Here the CDR3 DNA reads TGTGCCAGCAGCCTGGGACGGATTAACTATGGCTACACCTTC. As protein: CASSLGRINYGYTF.

This chain uses TRBV21-1 with TRBJ1-1; TRBD1, the D gene given by the table, was not confirmed from the DNA. TRBV21-1 is recorded as a pseudogene. This CDR3 contains 15 residues. Here the CDR3 DNA reads TGTGCCAGCATCCGGCAGGGTCATGGGGACACTGAAGCTTTCTTT. Amino acids: CASIRQGHGDTEAFF.

This chain connects TRBV19 to TRBJ1-5, with 7 bases identical to TRBD1. In germline, CDR1 is LNHDA, CDR2 SQIVND (reference sequence). The CDR3 contains 15 residues. The V segment lost 4 bases and the J segment 4 bases; nucleotides outside the gene matches: 7. In nucleotides, the CDR3 is TGTGCCAGTAGTACACGACAGGGCCGAAATCAGCCCCAGCATTTT. Residues: CASSTRQGRNQPQHF.

The chain has TRBV28 and TRBJ1-2; 8 nucleotides align to TRBD1. V lost 10 bases to trimming and J lost 3 bases; unmatched junction nucleotides: 4. This CDR3 is built from 12 residues. CDR1 and CDR2 (germline): MDHEN, SYDVKM. The CDR3 nucleotides are TGTGCCACCGACAGGGGCTACTATGGCTACACCTTC. Translation: CATDRGYYGYTF.

A remark on this clone: Other DNA sequences within the sample encode an identical CDR3. The chain combines TRBV6-6 with TRBJ2-3, with a weak D call TRBD1 (6 bases). Trimming removed 6 bases from V and 6 bases from J, with 7 bases in between. Per the germline V gene, CDR1 is MNHNY and CDR2 is SVGAGI (reference sequence). CDR3 length: 11 residues. CDR3 nucleotide sequence: TGTGCCAGCAGGACAGGTGATACGCAGTATTTT. It yields the protein CASRTGDTQYF.

J is TRBJ2-7 and V is TRBV25-1; no reliable D call. Trimming shortened V by 6 bases and J by 3 bases, and 6 bases separated the two germline ends. The CDR3 loop spans 11 amino acids. Germline CDR1 is MGHDK and CDR2 is SYGVNS. CDR3 coding DNA: TGTGCCAGCAGATACAGCTACGAGCAGTACTTC. Protein: CASRYSYEQYF.

The V and J genes are TRBV7-2 and TRBJ2-1; no definite D call. Germline V gives CDR1 SGHTA, CDR2 FQGNSA. With 4 bases removed from V and 4 bases from J, the gap between germline ends came to 8 bases. There are 13 residues in the CDR3. CDR3 sequence (DNA): TGTGCCAGCAGCTCTCAAGGATACAATGAGCAGTTCTTC. This gives the protein CASSSQGYNEQFF.

The gene calls are TRBV28 and TRBJ1-1, with TRBD1 matching over 7 bases. CDR1 is MDHEN, CDR2 SYDVKM, per germline. The CDR3 runs 16 residues. J was trimmed by 7 bases and V by 4 bases; bases with no gene match: 15. CDR3 sequence reads: CASSSTGEGVLGEAFF. Here the CDR3 DNA reads TGTGCCAGCAGTTCCACAGGGGAAGGGGTCCTCGGTGAAGCTTTCTTT.

The rearrangement joins TRBV6-5 to TRBJ1-1; D call uncertain. Trimming left V 11 bases short and J 1 base short, with 17 bases between. The CDR3 spans 14 residues. Germline V gives CDR1 MNHEY, CDR2 SVGAGI. The CDR3 region has the DNA TGTGCCTCCCGGATGGCCAGTTCGAACACTGAAGCTTTCTTT. This codes for CASRMASSNTEAFF.

The rearrangement joins TRBV5-4 to TRBJ2-7, with TRBD2 matching over 10 bases. CDR3 size: 14 residues. V lost 1 base to trimming and J lost 2 bases; unmatched junction nucleotides: 0. Germline assignment: CDR1 SGHNT and CDR2 YYREEE (reference sequence). CDR3 protein: CASSLLAGAYEQYF. The CDR3 region has the DNA TGTGCCAGCAGCTTGCTAGCGGGAGCCTACGAGCAGTACTTC.

J is TRBJ2-7 and V is TRBV5-1, with 11 positions matching TRBD2. V shed 0 bases, J shed 3 bases, and the junction held 5 bases outside the gene matches. Germline CDR1 reads SGHRS; CDR2 reads YFSETQ. The CDR3 is 16 residues long. Here the CDR3 reads CASSLAPTSGIYEQYF. In DNA, the CDR3 is TGCGCCAGCAGCTTGGCTCCGACTAGCGGGATCTACGAGCAGTACTTC.

As concerns this clone: Additional DNA sequences in this sample encode the identical CDR3. This chain links TRBV5-1 with TRBJ1-1; weak D call: TRBD1 (5 bases). The germline V and J ends were trimmed by 0 bases and 3 bases, with 9 bases remaining between them. The CDR3 loop spans 14 amino acids. CDR1 SGHRS and CDR2 YFSETQ come from the germline V gene. This CDR3 is CASSLGTGHTEAFF. Here the CDR3 DNA reads TGCGCCAGCAGCTTGGGGACGGGGCACACTGAAGCTTTCTTT.

The genes are TRBV27 and TRBJ1-6; 9 positions match TRBD1. J was trimmed by 4 bases and V by 8 bases; bases with no gene match: 9. Germline CDR1 is MNHEY and CDR2 is SMNVEV (reference sequence). This CDR3 region has 16 residues. The CDR3 DNA follows: TGTGCCAGCTCTCAGACAGGGGGAGGGTATAATTCACCCCTCCACTTT. Translated, it gives CASSQTGGGYNSPLHF.

The chain employs TRBV28 and TRBJ2-1; 9 nucleotides match TRBD1. CDR3 length: 14 residues. Germline lookup yields CDR1 MDHEN and CDR2 SYDVKM. V shed 8 bases and J 4 bases; nucleotides not matched to a gene: 6. Here the CDR3 reads CASPPDRGYNEQFF. The CDR3 nucleotides are TGTGCCAGCCCCCCGGACAGGGGTTACAATGAGCAGTTCTTC.

The chain recombines TRBV18 with TRBJ2-7; 7 bases match TRBD2. Germline trimming cut 5 bases from V and 0 bases from J; bases unmatched to any gene: 7. This CDR3 has 15 amino acids. Germline loops: CDR1 KGHSH, CDR2 LQKENI. The CDR3 spells CASSAGRGVSYEQYF. DNA of the CDR3: TGTGCCAGCTCAGCGGGGAGGGGTGTCTCCTACGAGCAGTACTTC. Drawing the rest from reference TRBV18 and TRBJ2-7, the complete variable domain is NAGVMQNPRHLVRRRGQEARLRCSPMKGHSHVYWYRQLPEEGLKFMVYLQKENIIDESGMPKERFSAEFPKEGPSILRIQQVVRGDSAAYFCASSAGRGVSYEQYFGPGTRLTVT.

Regarding this clone: Germline and junction disagree at one end, which may indicate a read error. Other DNA sequences within the sample encode an identical CDR3. CDR3 nucleotides: TGTGCCATCGGGGCACAGGGGGCAGAAAAGCTGTTTTTT. Protein sequence: CAIGAQGAEKLFF. The V gene is TRBV10-3, the J gene TRBJ1-4; 9 nucleotides match TRBD1. Germline CDR1 reads ENHRY; CDR2 reads SYGVKD. The CDR3 has 13 residues.

V and J are TRBV5-4 and TRBJ2-7, with 9 nucleotides matching TRBD1. Per the germline V gene, CDR1 is SGHNT and CDR2 is YYREEE (reference sequence). The CDR3 is 14 residues long. After removal of 1 base from V and 4 bases from J, the junction contained 3 bases not matched to a gene. CDR3 in DNA: TGTGCCAGCAGCTTGTACAGGGGGCAATACGAGCAGTACTTC. It specifies CASSLYRGQYEQYF.

This chain uses TRBV12-5 with TRBJ2-7; D not resolved. The length of the CDR3 is 12 residues. Germline assignment: CDR1 LGHNT and CDR2 FRNRAP. The germline V and J ends were trimmed by 8 bases and 1 base, with 9 bases remaining between them. In nucleotides, the CDR3 is TGTGCTAGTCGTCCGGTTTCCTACGAGCAGTACTTC. Protein product: CASRPVSYEQYF.

The V gene is TRBV28, the J gene TRBJ1-2; perhaps TRBD1 as D (6 bases). Germline V CDR1 and CDR2: MDHEN, SYDVKM. This CDR3 has 15 residues. V lost 7 bases, J lost 4 bases, and 19 bases lay in between. The CDR3 region is CASIPGAGPTYGYTF. CDR3 DNA: TGTGCCAGCATCCCGGGGGCAGGGCCGACCTATGGCTACACCTTC.

The rearrangement joins TRBV4-1 to TRBJ1-5; a possible D gene is TRBD1 (6 bases). Germline V gene data show CDR1 as MGHRA and CDR2 as YSYEKL. CDR3 length: 17 residues. Trimming removed 2 bases at V and 5 bases at J, with 19 bases between. The CDR3 here is CASSQPFVSGADQPQHF. CDR3 bases: TGCGCCAGCAGCCAACCTTTCGTTTCAGGGGCGGATCAGCCCCAGCATTTT.

The chain employs TRBV5-1 and TRBJ2-1; 10 bases agree with TRBD1. CDR3 length: 17 residues. In germline, CDR1 is SGHRS, CDR2 YFSETQ. The V gene end was trimmed by 4 bases and the J gene end by 7 bases; junction bases not matched to a gene: 14. Written as DNA, the CDR3 is TGCGCCAGCAGCAACCGGGACAGGGGAGATTCTAGGAATGAGCAGTTCTTC. This encodes CASSNRDRGDSRNEQFF.

The chain has TRBV7-3 and TRBJ2-5, with TRBD1 as a possible D gene (6 bases). The CDR3 runs 14 residues. Germline V gene data show CDR1 as SGHTA and CDR2 as FQGTGA. V gave up 4 bases and J gave up 5 bases, with 14 bases separating them. The CDR3 spells CASSSLRGGETQYF. The CDR3 DNA reads as TGTGCCAGCAGCTCCCTCAGGGGTGGGGAGACCCAGTACTTC.

The chain recombines TRBV5-1 with TRBJ2-2, with 14 nucleotides matching TRBD2. CDR3 length: 17 residues. Germline CDR1 reads SGHRS; CDR2 reads YFSETQ. Trimming at V came to 4 bases and at J to 7 bases, leaving 9 bases not matched to a gene. CDR3 coding DNA: TGCGCCAGCAGCCAACCGGGACTAGCGGGAGACGTCGGGGAGCTGTTTTTT. As protein: CASSQPGLAGDVGELFF.

On this clone itself: The same CDR3 also results from other DNA sequences found in this sample. The chain employs TRBV19 and TRBJ2-7; possible D gene TRBD2, 6 bases. CDR3 size: 14 residues. Between the trimmed V and J ends, which lost 6 bases and 2 bases, there was a span of 14 bases. CDR1 and CDR2 from the germline V gene are LNHDA and SQIVND (reference sequence). The CDR3 loop reads CASSPSSGTYEQYF. The DNA for the CDR3 is TGTGCCAGTAGCCCTAGTAGCGGCACCTACGAGCAGTACTTC.